The 8 T cell receptor beta chains listed next were all sequenced from one sample in a study of shared clonotypes between healthy human individuals. Clones were sequenced by immunoSEQ multiplex PCR, and TCRdb holds only the in-frame ones, with some missing. The sample yields approximately 1.4 million clones, 95% to 99% seen once. Sequenced input: naive CD4+ T cells sorted from blood. Subset described: CD45RA+ positively selected. The receptors shown here come from a man aged 30 to 39 in good health.

About this clone: Other DNA sequences in this sample translate to the same CDR3. The rearrangement links TRBV5-1 to TRBJ2-1; 11 nucleotides line up with TRBD2. Per the germline V gene, CDR1 is SGHRS and CDR2 is YFSETQ. This CDR3 has 16 residues. J was trimmed by 2 bases and V by 4 bases; bases with no gene match: 5. The CDR3 nucleotides are TGCGCCAGCAGCCCTATAGCGGGAGGGCCCTACAATGAGCAGTTCTTC. Translation gives CASSPIAGGPYNEQFF.

The rearrangement joins TRBV9 to TRBJ2-7, with a tentative D call TRBD2 (5 bases). The CDR3 totals 14 residues. V lost 1 base, J lost 1 base, and 9 bases lay in between. Germline CDR1 is SGDLS and CDR2 is YYNGEE. The CDR3 DNA follows: TGTGCCAGCAGCGTATTTTCGGGGTCCTACGAGCAGTACTTC. Its translation is CASSVFSGSYEQYF.

The chain is built from TRBV5-4 and TRBJ2-7; D gene uncertain. Germline V lookup: CDR1 SGHNT, CDR2 YYREEE (reference sequence). This CDR3 is 14 amino acids long. V was pared by 4 bases and J by 0 bases, with 11 bases between. In nucleotides, the CDR3 is TGTGCCAGCAGCCCATTGACACACTCCTACGAGCAGTACTTC. It encodes CASSPLTHSYEQYF. The entire variable domain, with the rest obtained from reference TRBV5-4 and TRBJ2-7, is as follows: ETGVTQSPTHLIKTRGQQVTLRCSSQSGHNTVSWYQQALGQGPQFIFQYYREEENGRGNFPPRFSGLQFPNYSSELNVNALELDDSALYLCASSPLTHSYEQYFGPGTRLTVT.

The chain joins TRBV7-8 to TRBJ2-7; 10 bases match TRBD2. Germline loops: CDR1 SGHVS, CDR2 FQNEAQ. The J segment lost 3 bases and the V segment lost 2 bases, leaving 13 bases of the junction unmatched. The CDR3 consists of 18 residues. Here the CDR3 reads CASSLSGLVASGSYEQYF. In DNA form, the CDR3 reads TGTGCCAGCAGCTTAAGTGGTCTGGTTGCTAGCGGGAGCTACGAGCAGTACTTC.

The chain joins TRBV5-8 to TRBJ2-7; 8 bases map to TRBD2. The CDR3 is 13 amino acids. CDR1 and CDR2 (germline): SGHTS, YDEGEE. V dropped 4 bases and J dropped 3; count of bases not matched to a gene: 3. This CDR3 reads CASSRGRLYEQYF. In DNA, the CDR3 is TGTGCCAGCAGCCGCGGGAGGCTCTACGAGCAGTACTTC.

The chain uses TRBV5-5 and TRBJ1-1, with 7 bases identical to TRBD1. The CDR3 loop spans 16 amino acids. V gave up 4 bases and J gave up 1 base; unmatched junction bases: 10. Germline CDR1 is SGHKS and CDR2 is YYEKEE (reference sequence). The CDR3 is CASSTGTAHPNTEAFF. In DNA, the CDR3 is TGTGCCAGCAGCACGGGGACAGCCCATCCGAACACTGAAGCTTTCTTT.

This clone is a singleton in its sample. The chain uses TRBV19 and TRBJ2-6, with 7 bases matching TRBD1. The CDR3 consists of 19 residues. V trimming: 4 bases; J trimming: 0 bases; junction bases outside the gene matches: 12. The germline V gene encodes CDR1 LNHDA and CDR2 SQIVND (reference sequence). CDR3 coding DNA: TGTGCCAGTAGTACGCATTGGGTCAGGGGGAACTCTGGGGCCAACGTCCTGACTTTC. This codes for CASSTHWVRGNSGANVLTF.

The rearrangement joins TRBV5-4 to TRBJ2-3; D is uncertain. The V end lost 5 bases, the J end lost 5 bases, and 12 bases lay between the germline ends. CDR1 is SGHNT, CDR2 YYREEE, per germline (reference sequence). The CDR3 totals 13 residues. The CDR3 is CASRVSSEDTQYF. The CDR3 bases are TGTGCCAGCAGAGTGTCGTCCGAAGATACGCAGTATTTT.